This T cell receptor beta chain is from a study of blood T cell repertoires in COVID-19. Study summary: Researchers got acute and convalescent COVID-19 samples from the United States, Italy and Spain. PBMCs, B-cell-depleted T cells, or T cells were the source of the cDNA or gDNA that made up the material.

Germline V lookup: CDR1 SGHTA, CDR2 FQGTGA. CDR3 length equals 15 residues. The V gene lost 5 bases and the J gene lost 4 bases, with 15 bases spanning the gap. In the original processing: Reference gene primer amplification yielded estimated nucleated cell counts. Here immunoSEQ multiplex PCR was the method, and the copy in TCRdb shows in-frame clones only, minus some. Clone size and V and J calls were adopted from that table, with D and trimming inferred from the DNA. The repertoire holds around 150,000 clones, with roughly nine tenths as singletons. The specimen was peripheral blood. This clonotype was obtained from a human donor in a cohort sampled during active COVID-19. V is TRBV7-3 and J is TRBJ1-3, with D unclear. The CDR3 region is CASSPTGGSGNTIYF. For the CDR3, the DNA is TGTGCCAGCAGCCCGACGGGAGGGTCAGGAAACACCATATATTTT.